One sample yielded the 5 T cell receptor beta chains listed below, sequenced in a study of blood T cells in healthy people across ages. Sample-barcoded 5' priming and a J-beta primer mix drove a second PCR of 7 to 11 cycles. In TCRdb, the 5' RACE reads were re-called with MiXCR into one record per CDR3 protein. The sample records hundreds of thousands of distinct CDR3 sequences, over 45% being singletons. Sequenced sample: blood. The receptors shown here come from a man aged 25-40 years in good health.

The CDR3 here is CASGSSVLGTEQYF. As DNA, the CDR3 is TGTGCCAGCGGAAGCTCAGTTCTCGGTACCGAGCAGTACTTC. The chain recombines TRBV2 with TRBJ2-4, with D uncertain. The DNA end favors TRBJ2-7, so the J call may be wrong. Germline values: CDR1 SNHLY, CDR2 FYNNEI. This CDR3 contains 14 residues.

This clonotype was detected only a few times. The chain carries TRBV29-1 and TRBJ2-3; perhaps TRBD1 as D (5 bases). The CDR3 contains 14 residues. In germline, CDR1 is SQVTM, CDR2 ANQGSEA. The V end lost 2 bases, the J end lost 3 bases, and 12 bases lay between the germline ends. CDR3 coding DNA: TGCAGCGTTGAAAATTGGTCAGGGACAGATACGCAGTATTTT. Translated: CSVENWSGTDTQYF.

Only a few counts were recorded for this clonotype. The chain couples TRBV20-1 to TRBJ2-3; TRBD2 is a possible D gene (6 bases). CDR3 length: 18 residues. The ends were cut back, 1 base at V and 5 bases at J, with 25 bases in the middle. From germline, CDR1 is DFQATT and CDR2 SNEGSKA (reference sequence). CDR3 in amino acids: CSARAKHGSWAVVDTQYF. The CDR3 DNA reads TGCAGTGCTAGAGCGAAGCACGGGAGTTGGGCAGTGGTAGATACGCAGTATTTT.

The CDR3 region has the DNA TGTGCCAGCAGCTTGGCGGGGGGAGGTTTGCATGAGCAGTTCTTC. This translates into CASSLAGGGLHEQFF. The J gene is TRBJ2-1, the V gene TRBV11-1; 8 bases match TRBD2. The CDR3 sequence is 15 residues long. Losses at the gene ends were 3 bases for V and 8 bases for J; bases not matched to a gene: 9. CDR1 and CDR2 (germline): SGHAT, FQDESV (reference sequence). The variable domain in full, with the rest retrieved from reference TRBV11-1 and TRBJ2-1, is EAEVAQSPRYKITEKSQAVAFWCDPISGHATLYWYRQILGQGPELLVQFQDESVVDDSQLPKDRFSAERLKGVDSTLKIQPAELGDSAMYLCASSLAGGGLHEQFFGPGTRLTVL.

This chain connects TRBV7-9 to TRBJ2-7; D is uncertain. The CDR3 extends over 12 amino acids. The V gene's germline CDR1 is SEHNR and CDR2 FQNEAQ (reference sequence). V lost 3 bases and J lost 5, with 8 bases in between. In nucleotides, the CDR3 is TGTGCCAGCAGCTTCCCACTAAACGAGCAGTACTTC. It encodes CASSFPLNEQYF.